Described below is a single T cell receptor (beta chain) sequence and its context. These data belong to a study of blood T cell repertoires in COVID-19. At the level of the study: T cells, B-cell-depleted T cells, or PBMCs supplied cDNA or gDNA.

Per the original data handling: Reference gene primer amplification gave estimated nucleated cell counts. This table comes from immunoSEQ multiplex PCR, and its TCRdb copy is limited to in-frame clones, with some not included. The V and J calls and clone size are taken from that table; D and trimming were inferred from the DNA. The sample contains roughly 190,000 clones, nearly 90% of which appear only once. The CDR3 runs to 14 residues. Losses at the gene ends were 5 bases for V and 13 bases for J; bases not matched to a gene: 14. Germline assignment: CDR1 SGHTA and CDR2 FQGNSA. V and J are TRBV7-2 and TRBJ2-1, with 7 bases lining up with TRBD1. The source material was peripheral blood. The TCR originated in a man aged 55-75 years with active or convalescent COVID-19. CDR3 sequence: CASSLHRGKSPQFF. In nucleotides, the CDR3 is TGTGCCAGCAGCCTTCACAGGGGAAAATCACCCCAGTTCTTC.